This is a list of T cell receptor beta chains from one sample in a study of memory CD4+ T cells and cytomegalovirus serostatus. The protocol was immunoSEQ multiplex PCR, while the TCRdb copy is restricted to in-frame clones and leaves out a portion. This sample has more than 45,000 clones, with 82% found just once. Sample: memory CD4+ T cells from blood. Receptors were obtained from an adult in good health and CMV-seronegative. The CDR3 runs from the conserved cysteine through the conserved F or W. A D gene is named only where the DNA matches it firmly. Clone size is not always given. Where it is, it says once, few, many or a class for expanded clones.

cdr3_nt cdr3_aa clone_size v_call d_call j_call
TGTGCCAGCAGCTTCGGACAGGGACGCGAGCAGTACTTC CASSFGQGREQYF few TRBV11-2 TRBD1 TRBJ2-7
TGCAGCGGTGACAGGGCTAAGACCCAGTACTTC CSGDRAKTQYF - TRBV29-1 TRBD1 TRBJ2-5
TGTGCCAGCAGCTTACAACCGGGACAGCAAGAGACCCAGTACTTC CASSLQPGQQETQYF few TRBV7-8 TRBD1 TRBJ2-5
TGTGCCAGCAGTAAGACGGGCAGCCACTATGGCTACACCTTC CASSKTGSHYGYTF - TRBV25-1 - TRBJ1-2
TGTGCCAGCAGTTCCCCGGGTGGTGCGGAGACCCAGTACTTC CASSSPGGAETQYF once TRBV6-6 - TRBJ2-5
TGTGCCATCAGTGAGTCTAGTTCAGCGGGAGCTTTCTTT CAISESSSAGAFF - TRBV10-3 - TRBJ1-1
TGTGCCAGCAGCCAAGCTTCGGGACAGGGTCAGCCCCAGCATTTT CASSQASGQGQPQHF - TRBV4-2 TRBD1 TRBJ1-5
TGTGCCAGCAGTTTTTGGACAGGGTATCCCTACGAGCAGTACTTC CASSFWTGYPYEQYF - TRBV27 TRBD1 TRBJ2-7
TGCGCCAGCAGCTTCTTGCTAGGCAAGACCCAGTACTTC CASSFLLGKTQYF - TRBV5-1 - TRBJ2-5
TGTGCCAGCTCACCTCCAATCACAGATACGCAGTATTTT CASSPPITDTQYF - TRBV18 - TRBJ2-3
TGTGCCAGCAGTCGGCGATCGACAGGGCATACCTACGAGCAGTACTTC CASSRRSTGHTYEQYF once TRBV27 TRBD1 TRBJ2-7
TGTGCCAGCAGCTCGACAGGGGGCTATGGCTACACCTTC CASSSTGGYGYTF - TRBV7-2 TRBD1 TRBJ1-2
TGTGCCAGCAGCCAACAGGGAGGGGGCTCCTACGAGCAGTACTTC CASSQQGGGSYEQYF - TRBV7-8 - TRBJ2-7
TGTGCCAGCAGTCCTCACAGGGGGAGGAACTATGGCTACACCTTC CASSPHRGRNYGYTF - TRBV27 TRBD1 TRBJ1-2
TGTGCCAGCAGCTTGCCTGACAGGGTGGCAGATACGCAGTATTTT CASSLPDRVADTQYF - TRBV5-4 TRBD1 TRBJ2-3
TGTGCCAGCAGCTTAGCGCAGGGAGCTAACTATGGCTACACCTTC CASSLAQGANYGYTF once TRBV7-9 - TRBJ1-2
TGTGCCAGTAGTACCGCATCAGGTGCCGGGGAGCTGTTTTTT CASSTASGAGELFF - TRBV19 - TRBJ2-2
TGTGCCAGCAGCTTCCCCGGGACTAGCAGCTCCTACGAGCAGTACTTC CASSFPGTSSSYEQYF - TRBV7-8 TRBD2 TRBJ2-7
TGTGCCAGCAGCTCTGGACAGGCCTATGGCTACACCTTC CASSSGQAYGYTF - TRBV7-2 TRBD1 TRBJ1-2
TGTGCCAGCACCAAGGACAGGGGAGCGCAGCCCCAGCATTTT CASTKDRGAQPQHF - TRBV2 TRBD1 TRBJ1-5
TGTGCCGTCGGACAGGGGAGAGGTTCCAATCAGCCCCAGCATTTT CAVGQGRGSNQPQHF few TRBV2 TRBD1 TRBJ1-5
TGTGCCAGCAGCCAAGAATGGGGGACGTGGAATGAGCAGTTCTTC CASSQEWGTWNEQFF - TRBV4-2 - TRBJ2-1
TGTGCCAGCACCGAGGACGGGTCCTTCTATGGCTACACCTTC CASTEDGSFYGYTF - TRBV6-1 - TRBJ1-2
TGTGCCACCAGCAGAGGAGCAGTCTCCTATGGCTACACCTTC CATSRGAVSYGYTF - TRBV15 - TRBJ1-2
TGTGCCAGCAGCTTAGAGCGTACAGGGGGCTATGGCTACACCTTC CASSLERTGGYGYTF - TRBV7-2 TRBD1 TRBJ1-2
TGTGCCAGCAGCTTGAGCGCAACCCAAGAGACCCAGTACTTC CASSLSATQETQYF few TRBV5-6 - TRBJ2-5
TGTGCCAGCAGCTTAGCAGGACAGAGCACCTACGAGCAGTACTTC CASSLAGQSTYEQYF - TRBV7-2 - TRBJ2-7
TGTGCCAGCAGTTTAGGGGGATCAGCTAACTATGGCTACACCTTC CASSLGGSANYGYTF - TRBV2 - TRBJ1-2
TGTGCCAGCAGCCCTGACAGGGTAGGGGACTATGGCTACACCTTC CASSPDRVGDYGYTF - TRBV7-9 TRBD1 TRBJ1-2
TGCGCCAGCAGCTCTACCGGGCCCGATACGCAGTATTTT CASSSTGPDTQYF - TRBV5-1 - TRBJ2-3
TGTGCCAGTCAAAGTGGGAAAGAGACCCAGTACTTC CASQSGKETQYF - TRBV2 - TRBJ2-5
TGTGCCAGCAGCGGAACGTTGAACACTGAAGCTTTCTTT CASSGTLNTEAFF - TRBV9 - TRBJ1-1
TGTGCCAGCAGCTTGTGGGGGGTGACCTCCTACGAGCAGTACTTC CASSLWGVTSYEQYF - TRBV5-6 - TRBJ2-7
TGTGCCAGCAGCGTAGCCAGCGGCACGTCTTACACCGGGGAGCTGTTTTTT CASSVASGTSYTGELFF once TRBV9 - TRBJ2-2
TGTGCCAGCAGCTCCCAGGGACAGACCTACACCTTC CASSSQGQTYTF - TRBV7-2 TRBD1 TRBJ1-2
TGTGCCACTACCGGGACAGCAGATACGCAGTATTTT CATTGTADTQYF - TRBV6-1 TRBD1 TRBJ2-3
TGTGCCAGCAGCCAAGGGGGCGGACAGTTGGCCCTCCACTTT CASSQGGGQLALHF few TRBV14 - TRBJ1-6
TGCGCCAGCAGCACTCGGGCCTCCCAGGCCCATGAGCAGTTCTTC CASSTRASQAHEQFF - TRBV5-1 - TRBJ2-1
TGTGCCAGCAGTTTGACGAAAACGGGGAATTCACCCCTCCACTTT CASSLTKTGNSPLHF - TRBV6-1 - TRBJ1-6
TGTGCCAGCAGCCCCAAGAGTTTCCTAGGACGGATCTACGAGCAGTACTTC CASSPKSFLGRIYEQYF - TRBV5-6 - TRBJ2-7
TGTGCCAGCAGCGTAGCAGCTCGCTCTGGAAACACCATATATTTT CASSVAARSGNTIYF - TRBV9 - TRBJ1-3
TGTGCCAGCAGTATACAGACCCTAGGGGAGCAGTACTTC CASSIQTLGEQYF - TRBV28 - TRBJ2-7
TGTGCCAGCAGTTATGGACGGATGAACACTGAAGCTTTCTTT CASSYGRMNTEAFF - TRBV6-6 - TRBJ1-1
TGTGCCAGCAGTGGAGGACAGCGCTATGGCTACACCTTC CASSGGQRYGYTF - TRBV6-1 - TRBJ1-2
TGTGCTAGTGGCCAGGGTTTTGGTAATTCACCCCTCCACTTT CASGQGFGNSPLHF - TRBV12-5 - TRBJ1-6
TGTGCCAGCTCACCCGACCAGGGGAGCAATCAGCCCCAGCATTTT CASSPDQGSNQPQHF once TRBV18 - TRBJ1-5
TGTGCCAGCAGTTCCAGGGGACTCGAGCAGTACTTC CASSSRGLEQYF once TRBV28 - TRBJ2-7
TGTGCCAGCAGTTTTCGAACAGGTTTTTCTGGCTACACCTTC CASSFRTGFSGYTF few TRBV27 - TRBJ1-2
TGCGCCAGCAGCCAAGAGGCTGGGCCGATTTTAAACTCCTACGAGCAGTACTTC CASSQEAGPILNSYEQYF - TRBV4-1 - TRBJ2-7
TGTGCCAGCAGCTTGGTACGCGGCAGAGCAACCTCTGGGGCCAACGTCCTGACTTTC CASSLVRGRATSGANVLTF - TRBV5-6 - TRBJ2-6
TGTGCTAGTGGTTCGGGGTTCGATCAGCCCCAGCATTTT CASGSGFDQPQHF few TRBV12-5 - TRBJ1-5
TGTGCCAGCAGTTCCAACAGGGGGTACGAGCAGTACTTC CASSSNRGYEQYF - TRBV7-2 TRBD1 TRBJ2-7
TGTGCCAGCAGCTTGGCCTCGGACAGCTATGGCTACACCTTC CASSLASDSYGYTF - TRBV5-6 - TRBJ1-2
TGTGCCAGCAGCAGTAGCGGGGGGGCCTCCCCGACCCAGTACTTC CASSSSGGASPTQYF - TRBV7-6 TRBD2 TRBJ2-5
TGTGCCAGCAGCGGAGGGAGAAATGAAAAACTGTTTTTT CASSGGRNEKLFF - TRBV2 - TRBJ1-4
TGTGCCAGTAGTCTCGGGAGAGGGGGCCTCACTGAAGCTTTCTTT CASSLGRGGLTEAFF medium-sized TRBV19 TRBD1 TRBJ1-1
TGTGCCGGAGGGCCAGCGGCAGATACGCAGTATTTT CAGGPAADTQYF - TRBV30 - TRBJ2-3
TGTGCCAGCAGCTTGCCGTCTGGCACAGATACGCAGTATTTT CASSLPSGTDTQYF - TRBV5-4 - TRBJ2-3
TGTGCCAGTAGTGTCCGCCCGGGGGTTGCATTCACAGATACGCAGTATTTT CASSVRPGVAFTDTQYF - TRBV19 - TRBJ2-3